The clone carrying this T cell receptor (beta chain) was seen many times. Its antigen is currently unknown. MiXCR, applied by TCRdb to the multiplex PCR reads, yields one record per CDR3 protein. This sample has approximately 210,000 distinct CDR3 sequences, with less than 40% found just once. CDR1 DFQATT and CDR2 SNEGSKA come from the germline V gene (reference sequence). The germline V and J ends were trimmed by 4 bases and 5 bases, with 6 bases remaining between them. The CDR3 contains 11 residues. This sample was taken from a study of breast tumors, draining lymph nodes, adjacent tissues. Breast cancer patients provided tissue from their axillary draining lymph nodes. General study points: The lymph node origin of tumor T cells was framed as consistent with a hypothesis, not demonstrated. Luminal-like breast cancer showed significantly higher tumor–nontumor repertoire similarity than basal-like. Compared with lymph nodes, tumors were less diverse; compared with nontumor tissue, more.

What was sequenced was axillary lymph node tissue. The sequence was collected from a female donor with breast cancer. Some clones in this sample may be carry-over from other donors' samples. The V gene is TRBV20-1, the J gene TRBJ2-1; no clear D gene. This CDR3 reads CSAKGNNEQFF. The CDR3 bases are TGCAGTGCTAAGGGAAACAATGAGCAGTTCTTC.